The 30 T cell receptor beta chains below all came from one sample that was sequenced in a study of cytomegalovirus exposure and HLA in healthy donors. Use of 60 Vbeta and 13 Jbeta primers characterized the PCR. Generated by immunoSEQ multiplex PCR, the TCRdb table keeps only in-frame clones and is missing some. The table records about 130,000 clones, about 11% of them present only once. Sequencing was done on a sample of PBMCs. The receptor source for this set is a woman aged 18-29 years in good health and CMV-seropositive.

The chain uses TRBV5-4 and TRBJ2-7; TRBD2 aligns across 8 bases. CDR3 length: 14 residues. The germline gives CDR1 SGHNT, CDR2 YYREEE (reference sequence). V dropped 4 bases and J dropped 0; count of bases not matched to a gene: 3. The CDR3 DNA reads TGTGCCAGCAGCCTTAGCGGGACCTCCTACGAGCAGTACTTC. Its protein is CASSLSGTSYEQYF.

The V and J genes are TRBV5-1 and TRBJ1-1; the D is unclear. Looked up from germline, CDR1 is SGHRS and CDR2 is YFSETQ. The length of the CDR3 is 14 residues. The germline V and J ends were trimmed by 9 bases and 1 base, with 16 bases remaining between them. As DNA, the CDR3 is TGCGCCATCCCCGGGGATTTAGCGAACACTGAAGCTTTCTTT. It is translated as CAIPGDLANTEAFF.

This clone was detected a few times. V is TRBV30 and J is TRBJ1-1; TRBD1 might be the D (6 bases). Germline CDR1 reads GTSNPN; CDR2 reads SVGIG (reference sequence). This CDR3 is built from 12 residues. Between the trimmed V and J ends, which lost 2 bases and 11 bases, there was a span of 15 bases. CDR3 region: CAWSPNTGYAFF. The CDR3, as DNA: TGTGCCTGGAGTCCTAATACAGGGTATGCTTTCTTT.

A single count supports this clone. The rearrangement links TRBV6-5 to TRBJ2-7, with TRBD2 identical over 8 bases. V dropped 2 bases and J dropped 7; count of bases not matched to a gene: 4. Germline-derived CDR1 and CDR2 are MNHEY and SVGAGI. This CDR3 spans 13 amino acids. CDR3 coding DNA: TGTGCCAGCAGTTACGGGACTAGTGGGGAGCAGTACTTC. It encodes CASSYGTSGEQYF.

V gene TRBV28 combines with J gene TRBJ1-4; 9 nucleotides agree with TRBD1. The germline gives CDR1 MDHEN, CDR2 SYDVKM. This CDR3 spans 14 amino acids. After removal of 7 bases from V and 4 bases from J, the junction contained 4 bases not matched to a gene. This CDR3 is CASTGTGFNEKLFF. CDR3 nucleotides: TGTGCCAGCACCGGGACAGGGTTTAATGAAAAACTGTTTTTT.

This rearrangement joins TRBV2 to TRBJ2-4; D is unclear. Trimming removed 3 bases from V and 6 bases from J, with 9 bases in between. The CDR3 is 13 residues long. The germline gives CDR1 SNHLY, CDR2 FYNNEI. CDR3 residues: CASSDNKRNIQYF. As DNA, the CDR3 is TGTGCCAGCAGTGACAACAAACGAAACATTCAGTACTTC. Full variable domain (rest looked up from reference TRBV2 and TRBJ2-4): EPEVTQTPSHQVTQMGQEVILRCVPISNHLYFYWYRQILGQKVEFLVSFYNNEISEKSEIFDDQFSVERPDGSNFTLKIRSTKLEDSAMYFCASSDNKRNIQYFGAGTRLSVL.

The table lists this clone with a few counts. The chain links TRBV19 to TRBJ2-2, with D perhaps matching TRBD1 (9 bases). Germline lookup yields CDR1 LNHDA and CDR2 SQIVND (reference sequence). The CDR3 covers 17 residues. V gave up 7 bases and J gave up 5 bases, with 23 bases separating them. The chain's CDR3 is CASTILAGQGGTGELFF. The CDR3 bases are TGTGCCAGTACAATTTTAGCGGGACAGGGTGGAACCGGGGAGCTGTTTTTT. The whole variable domain, remainder taken from reference TRBV19 and TRBJ2-2, is DGGITQSPKYLFRKEGQNVTLSCEQNLNHDAMYWYRQDPGQGLRLIYYSQIVNDFQKGDIAEGYSVSREKKESFPLTVTSAQKNPTAFYLCASTILAGQGGTGELFFGEGSRLTVL.

This chain links TRBV9 with TRBJ2-3; TRBD2 matches 11 bases. The trim removed 3 bases at V and 6 bases at J, leaving 6 bases unmatched. This CDR3 is 15 amino acids long. Germline V CDR1 and CDR2: SGDLS, YYNGEE. As DNA, the CDR3 is TGTGCCAGCAGCGCGGGACTAGCGGATGCGGATACGCAGTATTTT. Protein product: CASSAGLADADTQYF. The whole variable domain, remainder taken from reference TRBV9 and TRBJ2-3, is DSGVTQTPKHLITATGQRVTLRCSPRSGDLSVYWYQQSLDQGLQFLIQYYNGEERAKGNILERFSAQQFPDLHSELNLSSLELGDSALYFCASSAGLADADTQYFGPGTRLTVL.

V is TRBV7-9 and J is TRBJ2-3; D might be TRBD2 (5 bases). This CDR3 has 14 residues. The V and J ends lost 4 bases and 1 base respectively, with 9 bases between them. Germline V CDR1 and CDR2: SEHNR, FQNEAQ (reference sequence). CDR3 amino acids: CASSWRVGTDTQYF. DNA of the CDR3: TGTGCCAGCAGCTGGCGGGTGGGCACAGATACGCAGTATTTT.

The chain employs TRBV6-1 and TRBJ1-3, with D possibly being TRBD1 (5 bases). The germline V and J ends were trimmed by 2 bases and 2 bases, with 16 bases remaining between them. The CDR3 sequence is 17 residues long. Germline assignment: CDR1 MNHNS and CDR2 SASEGT. This chain's CDR3 is CASSEPPGGGTGNTIYF. CDR3 DNA: TGTGCCAGCAGTGAACCACCGGGGGGGGGAACTGGAAACACCATATATTTT.

This rearrangement joins TRBV2 to TRBJ2-5; 10 bases are a match to TRBD2. CDR3 size: 15 residues. Germline V gene lookup returns CDR1 SNHLY and CDR2 FYNNEI. V lost 8 bases, J lost 5 bases, and 11 bases stayed unmatched. The DNA for the CDR3 is TGTGCCAGCGCCGGGCTAGCGGGAGACGGGGAGACCCAGTACTTC. This encodes CASAGLAGDGETQYF.

The table lists this clone with a few counts. A junction end diverges from the germline sequence, so it may reflect a read error. The CDR3 region is CASSRGTQETQYF. CDR3 nucleotides: TGTGCTAGCAGCCGGGGGACCCAAGAGACCCAGTACTTC. The V call is TRBV7-7, the J call TRBJ2-5; tentative D call: TRBD2 (6 bases). The V gene's germline CDR1 is SSHAT and CDR2 FNYEAQ (reference sequence). This CDR3 is 13 amino acids long.

There are a few counts of this clone. V usage is TRBV5-4 and J usage is TRBJ2-3; 10 bases are a match to TRBD2. After removal of 6 bases from V and 2 bases from J, the junction contained 9 bases not matched to a gene. CDR3 length equals 16 residues. Germline lookup yields CDR1 SGHNT and CDR2 YYREEE (reference sequence). The CDR3 bases are TGTGCCAGCATAGCTTCTAGCGGGGGTCACACAGATACGCAGTATTTT. It is translated as CASIASSGGHTDTQYF.

V is TRBV30 and J is TRBJ1-1, with a tentative D call TRBD1 (5 bases). The CDR3 runs to 13 residues. The V gene's germline CDR1 is GTSNPN and CDR2 SVGIG (reference sequence). V was clipped by 7 bases and J by 1 base, with 13 bases between them. Here the CDR3 reads CASNHQGNTEAFF. CDR3 coding DNA: TGTGCCTCAAATCACCAGGGGAACACTGAAGCTTTCTTT.

The V and J genes are TRBV9 and TRBJ2-7; D possibly corresponds to TRBD1 (6 bases). The CDR3 spans 15 residues. Germline CDR1 is SGDLS and CDR2 is YYNGEE. Trimming stripped 5 bases from V and 3 bases from J, with 18 bases between. The CDR3 loop is CASSAAPGQNYEQYF. Written as DNA, the CDR3 is TGTGCCAGCAGTGCCGCACCCGGACAGAACTACGAGCAGTACTTC. The full variable domain, its missing parts supplied by reference TRBV9 and TRBJ2-7, is DSGVTQTPKHLITATGQRVTLRCSPRSGDLSVYWYQQSLDQGLQFLIQYYNGEERAKGNILERFSAQQFPDLHSELNLSSLELGDSALYFCASSAAPGQNYEQYFGPGTRLTVT.

This clone was observed a few times. The V call is TRBV5-6, the J call TRBJ1-2; weak D call: TRBD1 (6 bases). Germline V CDR1 and CDR2: SGHDT, YYEEEE. The CDR3 consists of 13 residues. Trimming cost V 0 bases and J 6 bases, with 9 bases left between them. CDR3 residues: CASSLARGDGYTF. Here the CDR3 DNA reads TGTGCCAGCAGCTTGGCCAGGGGAGATGGCTACACCTTC. Complete variable domain (other parts from reference TRBV5-6 and TRBJ1-2): DAGVTQSPTHLIKTRGQQVTLRCSPKSGHDTVSWYQQALGQGPQFIFQYYEEEERQRGNFPDRFSGHQFPNYSSELNVNALLLGDSALYLCASSLARGDGYTFGSGTRLTVV.

This clone has more than one count but fewer than ten. This rearrangement joins TRBV5-1 to TRBJ2-2; 9 positions agree with TRBD1. The CDR3 covers 14 residues. The germline V gene has CDR1 SGHRS and CDR2 YFSETQ. V dropped 6 bases and J dropped 1; count of bases not matched to a gene: 1. The CDR3 sequence: CASMGQGNTGELFF. The CDR3 DNA follows: TGCGCCAGCATGGGACAGGGGAACACCGGGGAGCTGTTTTTT.

This clone was counted between two and nine times. The chain couples TRBV7-2 to TRBJ2-3; TRBD2 aligns across 9 bases. Germline CDR1 is SGHTA and CDR2 is FQGNSA. CDR3 length equals 14 residues. V lost 3 bases and J lost 4; bases outside the gene matches: 2. In DNA form, the CDR3 reads TGTGCCAGCAGCTTGCGGGAGGGAGCAGATACGCAGTATTTT. Translated: CASSLREGADTQYF.

The CDR3 DNA is TGTGCGGGGGGGCGGATGGAAGCTTTCTTT. This translates into CAGGRMEAFF. V is TRBV30 and J is TRBJ1-1; perhaps TRBD1 as D (6 bases). Germline values: CDR1 GTSNPN, CDR2 SVGIG (reference sequence). This CDR3 region has 10 residues.

This clone was counted only a few times. The gene calls are TRBV10-3 and TRBJ2-3; tentatively, D is TRBD2 (5 bases). The germline V gene has CDR1 ENHRY and CDR2 SYGVKD. V gave up 2 bases and J gave up 1 base, with 10 bases separating them. The CDR3 is 15 amino acids. The CDR3 DNA is TGTGCCATCAGTGAGGTTCTAGCAGGCACAGATACGCAGTATTTT. Translating gives CAISEVLAGTDTQYF.

This chain joins TRBV5-1 and TRBJ2-7; D perhaps matches TRBD2 (6 bases). CDR3 length: 15 residues. Germline V gene sequence: CDR1 SGHRS, CDR2 YFSETQ. With 4 bases removed from V and 2 bases from J, the gap between germline ends came to 16 bases. CDR3 coding DNA: TGCGCCAGCAGCGCGGTGGGAGGTTTAACCTACGAGCAGTACTTC. Its protein is CASSAVGGLTYEQYF. The whole variable domain, filled in from reference TRBV5-1 and TRBJ2-7, reads KAGVTQTPRYLIKTRGQQVTLSCSPISGHRSVSWYQQTPGQGLQFLFEYFSETQRNKGNFPGRFSGRQFSNSRSEMNVSTLELGDSALYLCASSAVGGLTYEQYFGPGTRLTVT.

J is TRBJ1-1 and V is TRBV5-1; TRBD1 matches at 11 bases. V lost 0 bases and J lost 4; bases outside the gene matches: 5. This CDR3 region has 16 residues. Germline V CDR1 and CDR2: SGHRS, YFSETQ. The CDR3 here is CASSLAGGQGGTEAFF. CDR3 sequence (DNA): TGCGCCAGCAGCTTGGCTGGGGGACAGGGGGGCACTGAAGCTTTCTTT. The entire variable domain, with the rest obtained from reference TRBV5-1 and TRBJ1-1, is as follows: KAGVTQTPRYLIKTRGQQVTLSCSPISGHRSVSWYQQTPGQGLQFLFEYFSETQRNKGNFPGRFSGRQFSNSRSEMNVSTLELGDSALYLCASSLAGGQGGTEAFFGQGTRLTVV.

This rearrangement joins TRBV9 to TRBJ1-2; the match to TRBD1 covers 8 bases. With 0 bases clipped from V and 7 bases from J, the junction kept 5 bases outside the gene matches. The length of the CDR3 is 14 residues. CDR1 is SGDLS and CDR2 is YYNGEE in the germline V gene. CDR3 sequence: CASSVGQGAFGYTF. DNA of the CDR3: TGTGCCAGCAGCGTAGGGCAGGGGGCCTTTGGCTACACCTTC.

This clone has just a few counts. This rearrangement joins TRBV6-1 to TRBJ2-7; the match to TRBD1 covers 8 bases. The CDR3 covers 14 residues. J lost 1 base, V lost 5 bases, and 4 bases had no gene match. The V gene's germline CDR1 is MNHNS and CDR2 SASEGT. CDR3: CASSSRDRSYEQYF. The CDR3 DNA follows: TGTGCCAGCAGTTCCCGGGACAGGTCCTACGAGCAGTACTTC.

This chain joins TRBV5-6 and TRBJ2-5; 10 bases match TRBD2. CDR1 is SGHDT and CDR2 is YYEEEE in the germline V gene. The CDR3 sequence is 14 residues long. J gave up 3 bases and V 2 bases, and 1 base lay outside the gene matches. CDR3 sequence: CASSLAGGKETQYF. The CDR3 coding sequence is TGTGCCAGCAGCTTAGCGGGAGGGAAAGAGACCCAGTACTTC.

The chain links TRBV5-1 to TRBJ2-2; 7 bases line up with TRBD1. This CDR3 spans 16 amino acids. Germline V lookup: CDR1 SGHRS, CDR2 YFSETQ. J gave up 2 bases and V 2 bases, and 6 bases lay outside the gene matches. The CDR3, as DNA: TGCGCCAGCAGCTTTACAGGGGCCATAAACACCGGGGAGCTGTTTTTT. Its protein is CASSFTGAINTGELFF. Supplemented by reference TRBV5-1 and TRBJ2-2, the full variable domain reads KAGVTQTPRYLIKTRGQQVTLSCSPISGHRSVSWYQQTPGQGLQFLFEYFSETQRNKGNFPGRFSGRQFSNSRSEMNVSTLELGDSALYLCASSFTGAINTGELFFGEGSRLTVL.

This clone came up a few times. The chain employs TRBV7-8 and TRBJ1-5; possibly TRBD1 for D (5 bases). This CDR3 comprises 17 residues. Germline CDR1 reads SGHVS; CDR2 reads FQNEAQ. Trimming removed 1 base at V and 3 bases at J, with 16 bases between. The CDR3 sequence: CASSLGSLRQNNQPQHF. CDR3 DNA: TGTGCCAGCAGCTTAGGGTCGTTACGACAGAACAATCAGCCCCAGCATTTT.

This sequence joins TRBV5-4 and TRBJ2-7, with 9 bases identical to TRBD2. Germline loops: CDR1 SGHNT, CDR2 YYREEE (reference sequence). The trim removed 3 bases at V and 0 bases at J, leaving 4 bases unmatched. The CDR3 is 15 amino acids. This chain's CDR3 is CASSWGTSPSYEQYF. CDR3 nucleotide sequence: TGTGCCAGCAGCTGGGGGACTAGCCCCTCCTACGAGCAGTACTTC.

The chain couples TRBV6-1 to TRBJ2-7; 9 bases align to TRBD1. CDR3 length equals 14 residues. The J segment lost 3 bases and the V segment lost 5 bases, leaving 5 bases of the junction unmatched. Germline CDR1 MNHNS, CDR2 SASEGT. CDR3 in amino acids: CASSPRTGDYEQYF. CDR3 in DNA: TGTGCCAGCAGTCCAAGGACAGGGGACTACGAGCAGTACTTC.

This chain connects TRBV28 to TRBJ2-7; 8 bases align to TRBD2. CDR1 MDHEN and CDR2 SYDVKM come from the germline V gene. The J segment lost 0 bases and the V segment lost 5 bases, leaving 6 bases of the junction unmatched. The CDR3 is made up of 15 amino acids. CDR3 DNA sequence: TGTGCCAGCAGTCCCGTGGCGGGAGGCTCCTACGAGCAGTACTTC. Residues: CASSPVAGGSYEQYF.